Included here is one TCR beta chain sequence, with context. Antigen: not known. The CDR3 runs 14 residues. V shed 1 base and J shed 4 bases, with 10 bases lying between them. Germline V lookup: CDR1 SGHTA, CDR2 FQGTGA. The data were obtained in a study of T cell responses to AZD1222 COVID-19 vaccine. Study summary: It was second doses at about 4 or about 12 weeks that were pooled.

Broader study findings: The sample set comprised mostly white British donors with more females, and clonal diversity was possibly underestimated. Across spike, vaccine-associated CD4 TCRs were found, dominant at 160-218 and 743-854.

Clones were read by immunoSEQ multiplex PCR, and TCRdb kept only the in-frame ones, dropping some. The table includes roughly 98,000 clones, 85% to 95% detected once. This TCR was sampled from an adult in good health. The chain combines TRBV7-3 with TRBJ1-1; D uncertain. Sequencing was performed on peripheral blood, taken on day 0 of AZD1222 vaccination. The CDR3 sequence is CASSLRAVGTEAFF. In nucleotides, the CDR3 is TGTGCCAGCAGCTTAAGAGCTGTGGGCACTGAAGCTTTCTTT.